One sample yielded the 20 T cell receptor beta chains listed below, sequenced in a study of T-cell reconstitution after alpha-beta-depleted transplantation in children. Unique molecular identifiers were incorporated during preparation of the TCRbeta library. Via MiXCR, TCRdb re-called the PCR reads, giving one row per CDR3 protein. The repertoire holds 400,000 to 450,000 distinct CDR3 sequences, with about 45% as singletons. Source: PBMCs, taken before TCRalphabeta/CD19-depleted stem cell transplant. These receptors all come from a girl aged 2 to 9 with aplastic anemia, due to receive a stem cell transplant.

The CDR3 nucleotides are TGCAGTGGCACTAGCGGGGGGGGGAGTGAGCAGTTCTTC. Protein: CSGTSGGGSEQFF. V gene TRBV20-1 combines with J gene TRBJ2-1; 13 bases map to TRBD2. CDR3 size: 13 residues. Germline trimming cut 7 bases from V and 9 bases from J; bases unmatched to any gene: 6. Germline CDR1 and CDR2: DFQATT and SNEGSKA (reference sequence).

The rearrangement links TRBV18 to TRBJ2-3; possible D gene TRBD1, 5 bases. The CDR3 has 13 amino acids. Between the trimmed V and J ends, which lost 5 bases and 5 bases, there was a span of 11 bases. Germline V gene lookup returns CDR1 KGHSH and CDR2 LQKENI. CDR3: CASSGNQGDTQYF. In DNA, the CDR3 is TGTGCCAGCTCAGGGAACCAGGGAGATACGCAGTATTTT.

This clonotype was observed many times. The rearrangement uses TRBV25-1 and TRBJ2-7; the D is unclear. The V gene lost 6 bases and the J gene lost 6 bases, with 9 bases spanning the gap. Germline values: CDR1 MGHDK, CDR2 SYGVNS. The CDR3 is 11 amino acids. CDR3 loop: CASSLEPEQYF. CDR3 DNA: TGTGCCAGCAGCCTCGAACCCGAGCAGTACTTC.

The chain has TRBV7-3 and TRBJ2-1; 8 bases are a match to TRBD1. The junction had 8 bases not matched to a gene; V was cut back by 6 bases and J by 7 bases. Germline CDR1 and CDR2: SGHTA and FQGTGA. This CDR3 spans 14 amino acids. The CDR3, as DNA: TGTGCCAGCAGTTTCTCAGGGGGCCTAAATGAGCAGTTCTTC. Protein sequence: CASSFSGGLNEQFF.

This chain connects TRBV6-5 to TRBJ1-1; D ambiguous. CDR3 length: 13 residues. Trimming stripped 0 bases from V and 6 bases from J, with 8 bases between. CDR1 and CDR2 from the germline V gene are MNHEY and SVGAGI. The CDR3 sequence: CASSYSGRSEAFF. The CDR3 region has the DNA TGTGCCAGCAGTTACTCGGGCAGGTCTGAAGCTTTCTTT.

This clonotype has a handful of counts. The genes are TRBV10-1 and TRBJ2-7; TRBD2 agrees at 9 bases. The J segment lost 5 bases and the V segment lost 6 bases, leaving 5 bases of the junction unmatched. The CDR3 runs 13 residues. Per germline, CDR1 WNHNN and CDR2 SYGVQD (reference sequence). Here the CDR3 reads CASRGLAGHEQYF. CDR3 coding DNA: TGCGCCAGCAGAGGCCTAGCGGGACACGAGCAGTACTTC.

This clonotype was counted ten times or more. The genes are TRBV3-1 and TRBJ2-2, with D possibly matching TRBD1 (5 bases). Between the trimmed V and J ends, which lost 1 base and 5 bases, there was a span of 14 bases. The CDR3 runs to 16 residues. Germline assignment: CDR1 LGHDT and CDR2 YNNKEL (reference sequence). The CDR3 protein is CASSQGGYAQTGELFF. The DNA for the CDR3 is TGTGCCAGCAGCCAAGGGGGCTATGCCCAAACCGGGGAGCTGTTTTTT. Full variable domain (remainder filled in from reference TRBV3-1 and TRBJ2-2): DTAVSQTPKYLVTQMGNDKSIKCEQNLGHDTMYWYKQDSKKFLKIMFSYNNKELIINETVPNRFSPKSPDKAHLNLHINSLELGDSAVYFCASSQGGYAQTGELFFGEGSRLTVL.

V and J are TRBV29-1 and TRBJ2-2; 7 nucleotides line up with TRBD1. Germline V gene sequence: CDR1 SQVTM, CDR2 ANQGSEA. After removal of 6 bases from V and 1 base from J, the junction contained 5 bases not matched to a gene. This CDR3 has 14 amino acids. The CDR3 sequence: CSVRTGVNTGELFF. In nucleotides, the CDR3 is TGCAGCGTCCGCACAGGGGTGAACACCGGGGAGCTGTTTTTT.

The CDR3 sequence: CASSYRTSGPFTQYF. CDR3 bases: TGTGCCAGCAGTTATCGGACTAGCGGGCCGTTTACGCAGTATTTT. The chain employs TRBV28 and TRBJ2-3; 11 nucleotides match TRBD2. V was clipped by 4 bases and J by 8 bases; unmatched bases: 8. The CDR3 is made up of 15 amino acids. Germline lookup yields CDR1 MDHEN and CDR2 SYDVKM.

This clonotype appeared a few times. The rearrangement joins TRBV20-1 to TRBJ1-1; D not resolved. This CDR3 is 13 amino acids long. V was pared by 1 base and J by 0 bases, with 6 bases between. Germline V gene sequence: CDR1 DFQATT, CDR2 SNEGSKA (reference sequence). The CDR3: CSARGRLNTEAFF. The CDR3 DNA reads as TGCAGTGCTAGAGGCCGTTTGAACACTGAAGCTTTCTTT.

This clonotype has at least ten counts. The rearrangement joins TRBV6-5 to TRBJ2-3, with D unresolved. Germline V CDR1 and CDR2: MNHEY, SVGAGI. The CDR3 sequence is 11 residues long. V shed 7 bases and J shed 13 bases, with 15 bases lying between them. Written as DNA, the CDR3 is TGTGCCAGCAACAAGGGCAGGTCAGAGTATTTT. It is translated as CASNKGRSEYF.

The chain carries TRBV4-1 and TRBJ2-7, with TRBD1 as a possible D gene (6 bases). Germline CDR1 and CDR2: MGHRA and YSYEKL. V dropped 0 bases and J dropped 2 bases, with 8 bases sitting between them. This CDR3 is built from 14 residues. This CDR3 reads CASSQEQGPYEQYF. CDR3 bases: TGCGCCAGCAGCCAAGAGCAGGGGCCCTACGAGCAGTACTTC.

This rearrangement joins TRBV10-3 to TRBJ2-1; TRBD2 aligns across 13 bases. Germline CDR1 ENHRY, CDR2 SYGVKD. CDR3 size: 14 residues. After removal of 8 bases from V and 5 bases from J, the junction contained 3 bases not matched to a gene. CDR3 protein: CAIQGLAGDNEQFF. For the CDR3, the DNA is TGTGCCATCCAAGGACTAGCGGGAGACAATGAGCAGTTCTTC.

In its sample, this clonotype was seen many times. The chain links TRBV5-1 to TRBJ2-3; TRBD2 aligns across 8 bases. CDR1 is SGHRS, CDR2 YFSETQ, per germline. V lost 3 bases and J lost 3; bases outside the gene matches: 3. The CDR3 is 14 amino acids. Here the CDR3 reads CASSSREGTDTQYF. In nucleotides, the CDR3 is TGCGCCAGCAGCTCACGGGAGGGGACAGATACGCAGTATTTT.

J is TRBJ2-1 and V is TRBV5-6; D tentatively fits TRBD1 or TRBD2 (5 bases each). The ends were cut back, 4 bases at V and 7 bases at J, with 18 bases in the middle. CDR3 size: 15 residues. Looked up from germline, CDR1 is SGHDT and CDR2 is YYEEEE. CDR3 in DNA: TGTGCCAGCAGCCCCTTGTCCCGGGACGTGAATGAGCAGTTCTTC. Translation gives CASSPLSRDVNEQFF.

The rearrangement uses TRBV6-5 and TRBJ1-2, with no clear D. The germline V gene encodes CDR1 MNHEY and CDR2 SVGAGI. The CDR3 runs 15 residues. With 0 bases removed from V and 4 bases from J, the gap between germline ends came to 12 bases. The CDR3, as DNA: TGTGCCAGCAGTTACTCGACGGATTTGGGCTATGGCTACACCTTC. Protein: CASSYSTDLGYGYTF.

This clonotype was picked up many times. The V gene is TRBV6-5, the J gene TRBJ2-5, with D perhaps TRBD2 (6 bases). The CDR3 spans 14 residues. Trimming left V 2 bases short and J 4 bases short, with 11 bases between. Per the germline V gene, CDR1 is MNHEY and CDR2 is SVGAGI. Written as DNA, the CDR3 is TGTGCCAGCAGTTACGCGGGATCCTCAGAGACCCAGTACTTC. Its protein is CASSYAGSSETQYF.

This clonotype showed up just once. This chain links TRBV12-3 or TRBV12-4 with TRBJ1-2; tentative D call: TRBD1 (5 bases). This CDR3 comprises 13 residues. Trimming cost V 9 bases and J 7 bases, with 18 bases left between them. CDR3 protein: CASFSGTLIGYTF. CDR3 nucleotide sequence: TGTGCCAGTTTCTCAGGGACCCTTATTGGCTACACCTTC.

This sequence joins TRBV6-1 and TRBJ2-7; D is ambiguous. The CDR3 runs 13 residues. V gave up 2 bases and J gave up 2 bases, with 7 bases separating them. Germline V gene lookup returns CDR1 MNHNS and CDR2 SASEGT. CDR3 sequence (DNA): TGTGCCAGCAGTGAAAACAGAGCCTACGAGCAGTACTTC. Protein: CASSENRAYEQYF.

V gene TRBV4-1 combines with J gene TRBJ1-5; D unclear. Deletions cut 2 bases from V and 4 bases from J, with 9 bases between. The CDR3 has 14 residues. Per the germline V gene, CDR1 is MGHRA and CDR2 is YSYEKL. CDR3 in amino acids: CASSQKDGNQPQHF. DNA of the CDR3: TGCGCCAGCAGCCAAAAGGACGGGAATCAGCCCCAGCATTTT.